This T cell receptor (beta chain) was captured by sequencing in a study of cytomegalovirus exposure and HLA in healthy donors (TCRdb year 2017). In terms of the full investigation: According to an earlier analysis of a few hundred of the donors, 150 million to 200 million T cells yielded approximately 120 million unique TCR beta sequences and around 280 Gb of sequence data. An early release that covered about 600 HLA-typed donors contained 300 to 350 gigabases of sequencing data and 70 million to 100 million unique TCR sequences. Of the 300 to 500 genotyped donors, 75% to 85% were placed in the genetic ancestry cluster associated with self-reported Caucasian donors. The study aimed to test whether signatures of past pathogen exposure could be identified by cataloging public T cell receptors. Using immunosequencing, the study profiled T cell repertoires from 640 or so subjects and related those repertoires to cytomegalovirus serostatus. In addition to the first cohort of roughly 670 subjects, a separate validation cohort of 120 different subjects was used. High-throughput TCR immunosequencing, statistical association of individual TCRs with disease status, and machine learning were combined to predict cytomegalovirus infection status. In a later analysis, previously published TCR beta repertoires from several hundred donors were re-analyzed and high-resolution HLA genotyping was added so that TCR occurrence patterns could be studied. Rather than drawing on any new phenotypic data, the later analysis identified candidate immune exposures from TCR beta sequences and the way those sequences occurred across donors. In an earlier analysis of over 550 of the donors, high-throughput TCR beta sequencing was used to judge whether each TCR beta V gene segment behaved as functional or pseudogenic. Alongside the repertoire data, information on donor age, sex, ethnicity and CMV serostatus was compiled. A later genetic analysis took genome-wide SNP genotypes for 398 of the 666 donors and used that subset as a discovery cohort. All discovery cohort repertoires had been generated on a single sequencing platform. Both class I and class II loci were covered by HLA typing, at four-digit resolution. Typing coverage varied by locus: roughly 620-640 donors for A, B, C, DRB1 and DQB1; under 550 for DQA1; some 610 for DPA1; approximately 470 for DPB1. Several DR-DQ haplotypes were handled as single units for association and clustering because linkage in the cohort was strong. Among around 400 genotyped donors of the cohort, an average of roughly 240,000 unique TCR beta nucleotide sequences were sequenced per donor, around 18% of them non-productive. Study-wide findings and limitations: In a later analysis, some 18,000 TCR beta sequences were associated with specific HLA alleles at a false discovery rate of 0.05. Because the 87-base-pair reads could not distinguish some IMGT-functional V segments, including TRBV6-2 and TRBV6-3, those segments were excluded. In the study, some 160 TCR beta chains were listed as associated with cytomegalovirus. In an earlier analysis of about 540 of the donors, most TCR beta V segments were observed in productive rearrangements about 90% or about 30% of the time, broadly matching IMGT annotations. HLA typing was unavailable for some donors at each locus, so association tests used only the typed subset. This cohort had only TCR beta chains sequenced, and the lack of alpha or paired-chain data limited which features could be detected. A further reported finding was that TCR beta sequences accurately predicted the HLA-A and HLA-B alleles for most subjects in the first cohort. Most TCR sequences were observed very rarely across donors, whereas some public TCRs were present in many individuals. V-gene and J-gene trimming of TCR beta chains was associated with a missense DCLRE1C variant in a later genetic analysis, and the association was replicated in an independent cohort. In vitro tests confirmed that a few of the cytomegalovirus-associated TCR beta chains recognize cytomegalovirus antigens. According to a later analysis, most CMV-associated TCR beta chains appeared to be HLA-restricted, and the HLA associations seemed to be driven largely by CMV exposure. The only immune exposure information available for the cohort was CMV serostatus. According to a later genetic analysis, donors in an Asian-associated ancestry cluster had fewer N-insertions in productive TCRs than the roughly 700-donor mean. A group of highly shared sequence variants was considered likely to be a technical artifact of the sequencing pipeline. In a later analysis, the rate of TCR association differed among HLA loci, with DRB1 alleles having the most associated TCRs and HLA-C alleles having the fewest. Correlated functional status among segregating V segments might reflect linkage disequilibrium, but an unknown experimental factor could not be ruled out. In a later analysis, several top co-occurrence clusters were reported to appear linked to parvovirus B19, influenza, CMV and Epstein-Barr virus. The earlier analysis of 587 of the donors excluded seventeen rarely observed V segments, including chromosome 9 orphons, because counts were too low. Roughly uniform sequencing depth across donors was assumed in presence/absence analyses, although this assumption may not hold. Strong co-occurrence of HLA alleles, especially DR and DQ, made assigning TCR associations to individual alleles difficult. Compared with equally common non-associated chains, HLA-associated TCR beta chains in a later analysis were more clonally expanded and had lower generation probabilities. The classifier was reported to diagnose cytomegalovirus status with high specificity and sensitivity in both the original and validation cohorts. It was suggested by the authors that the approach could potentially be generalized to other disease states and immunological phenotypes.

The cohort consisted of 666 healthy bone marrow donors. At the time of sampling, all cohort members were nominally healthy, though unrecorded immune exposures were likely present. The donor tested CMV seronegative and was one of the 352 seronegative cohort members. Every donor gave a peripheral blood sample, and the peripheral blood mononuclear cells from that sample were used for TCR beta sequencing. Genomic DNA was extracted from the blood cell samples with the Qiagen DNeasy Blood Extraction Kit. To prepare the library, the immunoSEQ multiplex PCR assay was applied. For the multiplex PCR, a mixture combining 60 forward primers for TCR Vbeta segments and 13 reverse primers for TCR Jbeta segments was used. The CDR3 region of rearranged TCR beta genes was amplified from genomic DNA with a multiplex PCR assay. The Illumina HiSeq System was used to sequence the amplified TCR beta libraries as 87-base-pair reads. The published analysis was carried out like this. In a later analysis, some 80 million unique TCR beta chains were counted across the 500 to 700 repertoires, and roughly 11 million of these chains were shared by at least two donors. Raw reads were error-corrected and collapsed into unique sequences with a nearest-neighbor algorithm that merged closely related sequences to remove PCR and sequencing errors. Alignment of CDR3 sequences to IMGT reference sequences was used to assign V, D and J gene segments. Each retained sequence needed at least a six-nucleotide match to both a V gene segment and a J gene segment. Rearrangements were called productive when the CDR3 lacked stop codons and stayed in frame with V and J; all others were non-productive. Following IMGT convention, CDR3 was defined as the stretch from the second conserved V-encoded cysteine up to the conserved J-encoded phenylalanine. Sequences without an unambiguous match to a single V gene segment were excluded from the earlier analysis of several hundred of the donors. An earlier analysis of almost 600 of the donors classified V segments as functional when productive rearrangements were above 56.7% and as segregating when the standard deviation between donors was above 5%. To diagnose cytomegalovirus status from the catalog of TCR beta chain sequences, a statistical classification framework was built. In a later analysis, V and J genes were assigned by comparing TCR nucleotide sequences against IMGT/GENE-DB human TR gene sequences. A later analysis assigned CDR3 sequences and most-parsimonious VDJ recombination scenarios with the TCRdist pipeline. In a later analysis, every TCR beta chain was defined by the combination of its CDR3 amino acid sequence and its V-gene family, and reads without a unique V-gene family were dropped. To address suspected cross-contamination and a sequencing artifact, a later analysis removed 450 to 700 highly shared, low-generation-probability nucleotide sequences. In a later analysis, a clonal expansion index was calculated for each public chain from normalized within-repertoire ranks of inferred template counts. A later analysis computed generation probabilities with a VDJ recombination model fitted to out-of-frame rearrangements, and checked the results against IGoR. In a later analysis, TCR-TCR, TCR-HLA and TCR-CMV co-occurrence was scored with hypergeometric tests, and a repertoire-size bias correction was applied to TCR pairs. False discovery rates were estimated in a later analysis by permuting HLA or CMV assignments 20 times. A later analysis grouped co-occurring TCRs with DBSCAN, adding TCRdist sequence similarity when clustering within HLA-allele-positive subsets. For co-occurrence clustering, repertoires with fewer than 30,000 or more than 120,000 public chains were excluded, along with a handful of repertoires with anomalous nucleotide sharing. The table was pulled from immuneACCESS by TCRdb, which kept in-frame rearrangements only. Such tables lose some clones; where checked, under half of the loss comes from unresolved V genes, and the rest has no known cause. The V and J calls and clone size are taken from that table; D and trimming were inferred from the DNA. Recorded for this sample are roughly 120,000 clones; around 79% of them occurred a single time. The ten largest clones represent 1% to 1.5% of the sample.

This clone was picked up a small number of times. The antigen this receptor binds is unknown. Per-nucleotide qualities are absent, and no much larger clonotype sits a single base away. Including the terminal cysteine and phenylalanine, the CDR3 comprises 16 residues. Solely the CDR3 DNA is kept, with 48 bases framed from the first base. The receptor was isolated from a woman in her twenties or thirties in good health and CMV-seronegative. Recombination connected TRBV12-2 to TRBJ1-5; TRBD1, the table's D call, lacks a check against the DNA. TRBV12-2 is tagged as a pseudogene. The sample taken for sequencing was PBMCs. The CDR3 protein: CASRPQGTEQNQPQHF. Read as DNA, the sequence is TGTGCAAGTCGCCCCCAAGGGACAGAGCAGAATCAGCCCCAGCATTTT.